This TCR beta chain was recorded in a study of T cell responses to AZD1222 COVID-19 vaccine. Libraries were prepared by immunoSEQ multiplex PCR; TCRdb keeps only in-frame clonotypes and omits some of them. The top ten hold 10% of the sample, which has 85,000 to 90,000 clones, around nine tenths seen once. There are 14 residues in the CDR3. V shed 2 bases, J shed 7 bases, and the junction held 2 bases outside the gene matches. Germline CDR1 reads LNHNV; CDR2 reads YYDKDF (reference sequence). This receptor was obtained from an adult in good health. Sequencing was performed on peripheral blood, taken on day 0 of MenACWY control vaccination. The V and J genes are TRBV15 and TRBJ1-6; TRBD1 aligns across 7 bases. This CDR3 is CATSRRDSNSPLHF. CDR3 nucleotides: TGTGCCACCAGCAGAAGGGACAGCAATTCACCCCTCCACTTT.